This TCR beta chain derives from a study of chemoradiotherapy in HPV16-positive cancers. Repertoires were generated with immunoSEQ multiplex PCR, while TCRdb's copy carries only in-frame clones and drops some. Here the sample spans 40,000 to 65,000 clones, about nine tenths being singletons. Germline V gives CDR1 MGHRA, CDR2 YSYEKL. Trimming took off 0 bases at V and 4 bases at J, with 12 bases between the two ends. The CDR3 has 15 residues. This clone was recorded once. This specimen was blood, taken from a patient who underwent chemoradiotherapy. The chain joins TRBV4-1 to TRBJ1-2; D call uncertain. The sequence derives from a human donor with HPV-associated anogenital cancer. This CDR3 is CASSQEIGVIYGYTF. CDR3 nucleotides: TGCGCCAGCAGCCAAGAAATCGGAGTAATCTATGGCTACACCTTC.